One and the same sample provided the 19 T cell receptor beta chains below, sequenced in a study of T cell responses to AZD1222 COVID-19 vaccine. TCRdb's table, derived via immunoSEQ multiplex PCR, lists solely in-frame clones and lacks some. The sample has some 120,000 clones, roughly 90% seen once. Sequenced here: peripheral blood, sampled on day 0 of AZD1222 vaccination. These receptors were collected from an adult in good health.

The chain carries TRBV3-1 (or the pseudogene TRBV3-2) and TRBJ1-5; tentative D call: TRBD1 (5 bases). Germline CDR1 LGHDT, CDR2 YNNKEL (reference sequence). The CDR3 sequence is 15 residues long. Trimming took off 4 bases at V and 4 bases at J, with 14 bases between the two ends. CDR3 amino acids: CASSLLSGANQPQHF. In DNA form, the CDR3 reads TGTGCCAGCAGCCTCCTCTCCGGGGCAAATCAGCCCCAGCATTTT.

This chain links TRBV11-2 with TRBJ1-6; perhaps TRBD1 as D (5 bases). Germline V gene sequence: CDR1 SGHAT, CDR2 FQNNGV. V was shortened by 1 base and J by 6 bases, with 10 bases between the two germline ends. The CDR3 loop spans 15 amino acids. The CDR3 sequence is CASSLGRGGNSPLHF. CDR3 DNA sequence: TGTGCCAGCAGCTTAGGGAGGGGCGGTAATTCACCCCTCCACTTT.

Here the CDR3 DNA reads TGTGCCAGCAGTTACGCCGGACAGGCTGAAGCTTTCTTT. It yields the protein CASSYAGQAEAFF. This chain connects TRBV6-5 to TRBJ1-1; TRBD1 matches at 7 bases. CDR3 size: 13 residues. The V segment lost 2 bases and the J segment 6 bases; nucleotides outside the gene matches: 3. Germline CDR1 and CDR2: MNHEY and SVGAGI.

The chain is built from TRBV28 and TRBJ1-5; no clear D gene. V was clipped by 6 bases and J by 7 bases, with 13 bases between them. Germline values: CDR1 MDHEN, CDR2 SYDVKM. The CDR3 spans 13 residues. The CDR3 coding sequence is TGTGCCAGCAGGCCCCCGGGGAGGCAGCCCCAGCATTTT. Encoded protein: CASRPPGRQPQHF.

The chain carries TRBV2 and TRBJ2-3, with D unclear. This CDR3 comprises 13 residues. Germline V gene sequence: CDR1 SNHLY, CDR2 FYNNEI. Trimming shortened V by 4 bases and J by 3 bases, and 8 bases separated the two germline ends. CDR3 protein: CASSGLTTDTQYF. CDR3 nucleotides: TGTGCCAGCAGTGGTCTCACAACAGATACGCAGTATTTT.

The chain uses TRBV9 and TRBJ2-1; D uncertain. Germline V gene data show CDR1 as SGDLS and CDR2 as YYNGEE. The CDR3 runs to 11 residues. V was shortened by 2 bases and J by 8 bases, with 5 bases between the two germline ends. CDR3 in amino acids: CASSVGYEQFF. For the CDR3, the DNA is TGTGCCAGCAGCGTCGGGTATGAGCAGTTCTTC.

The CDR3 bases are TGTGCCAGCAGCCGTCCGGGACAGGGGAACTATGGCTACACCTTC. Translation gives CASSRPGQGNYGYTF. This chain links TRBV6-5 with TRBJ1-2; TRBD1 matches at 10 bases. CDR3 length: 15 amino acids. The J segment lost 2 bases and the V segment lost 6 bases, leaving 6 bases of the junction unmatched. The V gene's germline CDR1 is MNHEY and CDR2 SVGAGI.

V gene TRBV6-6 combines with J gene TRBJ2-2, with D tentatively TRBD1 or TRBD2 (5 bases each). V lost 0 bases to trimming and J lost 2 bases, with 7 bases between them. The CDR3 has 15 amino acids. Germline V CDR1 and CDR2: MNHNY, SVGAGI (reference sequence). CDR3 coding DNA: TGTGCCAGCAGTTACTCGAGGGGCAACACCGGGGAGCTGTTTTTT. Translated, it gives CASSYSRGNTGELFF.

The gene calls are TRBV18 and TRBJ1-6, with TRBD1 as a possible D gene (5 bases). Looked up from germline, CDR1 is KGHSH and CDR2 is LQKENI. The CDR3 sequence is 13 residues long. V lost 3 bases and J lost 10, with 10 bases in between. CDR3 sequence: CASSPRVESPLHF. CDR3 DNA sequence: TGTGCCAGCTCACCCAGGGTGGAATCACCCCTCCACTTT.

This chain connects TRBV10-3 to TRBJ1-1; TRBD1 might be the D (5 bases). The V gene's germline CDR1 is ENHRY and CDR2 SYGVKD. The CDR3 has 13 residues. The germline V and J ends were trimmed by 5 bases and 5 bases, with 12 bases remaining between them. The CDR3 nucleotides are TGTGCCATCAGTAAAGGGGAGCTGACTGAAGCTTTCTTT. Residues: CAISKGELTEAFF.

The chain joins TRBV7-9 to TRBJ1-1; D gene uncertain. CDR3 length: 14 amino acids. V was pared by 0 bases and J by 5 bases, with 10 bases between. The germline CDR1 and CDR2 sequences are SEHNR and FQNEAQ (reference sequence). CDR3: CASSLAMAVTEAFF. In nucleotides, the CDR3 is TGTGCCAGCAGCTTAGCGATGGCGGTAACTGAAGCTTTCTTT.

The chain recombines TRBV7-8 with TRBJ1-1; D not certain. Between the trimmed V and J ends, which lost 5 bases and 10 bases, there was a span of 11 bases. From germline, CDR1 is SGHVS and CDR2 FQNEAQ. The CDR3 sequence is 11 residues long. This CDR3 is CASSGNSIAFF. The DNA of the CDR3 is TGTGCCAGCAGCGGAAACAGCATAGCTTTCTTT.

V gene TRBV29-1 combines with J gene TRBJ1-2; 7 bases are shared with TRBD1. Per the germline V gene, CDR1 is SQVTM and CDR2 is ANQGSEA. J was trimmed by 1 base and V by 3 bases; bases with no gene match: 8. The CDR3 covers 15 residues. CDR3 in amino acids: CSVETRDSNNYGYTF. CDR3 sequence (DNA): TGCAGCGTTGAGACCCGGGACAGCAATAACTATGGCTACACCTTC.

This clone was seen once. The chain links TRBV3-1 (or the pseudogene TRBV3-2) to TRBJ1-2, with no clear D. The CDR3 runs to 13 residues. Germline values: CDR1 LGHDT, CDR2 YNNKEL (reference sequence). Trimming took off 1 base at V and 10 bases at J, with 13 bases between the two ends. Here the CDR3 reads CASSQGNPPLYTF. The CDR3 nucleotides are TGTGCCAGCAGCCAAGGGAACCCTCCCCTCTACACCTTC.

The chain has TRBV5-1 and TRBJ1-1, with 7 positions matching TRBD1. The CDR3 totals 15 residues. Germline loops: CDR1 SGHRS, CDR2 YFSETQ. V gave up 0 bases and J gave up 2 bases; unmatched junction bases: 4. As DNA, the CDR3 is TGCGCCAGCAGCTTGGGGGACAGAAAAAACACTGAAGCTTTCTTT. Residues: CASSLGDRKNTEAFF.

The V call is TRBV7-3, the J call TRBJ2-1, with 8 bases lining up with TRBD1. The germline V gene has CDR1 SGHTA and CDR2 FQGTGA. V shed 5 bases, J shed 0 bases, and the junction held 6 bases outside the gene matches. The CDR3 totals 16 residues. CDR3 amino acids: CASSLGGTGSYNEQFF. The CDR3, as DNA: TGTGCCAGCAGCCTCGGCGGGACAGGCTCCTACAATGAGCAGTTCTTC.

The rearrangement joins TRBV5-6 to TRBJ1-2; perhaps TRBD1 as D (5 bases). Germline CDR1 reads SGHDT; CDR2 reads YYEEEE. The CDR3 contains 13 residues. The ends were cut back, 3 bases at V and 5 bases at J, with 11 bases in the middle. CDR3 in amino acids: CASSSGTEYGYTF. The CDR3 DNA reads as TGTGCCAGCAGCTCCGGGACGGAGTATGGCTACACCTTC.

The chain joins TRBV9 to TRBJ2-1, with D maybe TRBD2 (5 bases). In germline, CDR1 is SGDLS, CDR2 YYNGEE. Trimming removed 2 bases from V and 6 bases from J, with 12 bases in between. The CDR3 length is 14 residues. The CDR3 nucleotides read TGTGCCAGCAGCGTTAGGAGGTCGGGCAATGAGCAGTTCTTC. Its translation is CASSVRRSGNEQFF.

The V call is TRBV6-2 or TRBV6-3, the J call TRBJ1-1; TRBD1 might be the D (6 bases). CDR3 length: 15 amino acids. Germline CDR1 and CDR2: MNHEY and SVGEGT. The V end lost 4 bases, the J end lost 4 bases, and 16 bases lay between the germline ends. The CDR3 protein is CASSSPFQGLTEAFF. The CDR3 DNA reads TGTGCCAGCAGTTCCCCGTTCCAGGGGCTCACTGAAGCTTTCTTT.